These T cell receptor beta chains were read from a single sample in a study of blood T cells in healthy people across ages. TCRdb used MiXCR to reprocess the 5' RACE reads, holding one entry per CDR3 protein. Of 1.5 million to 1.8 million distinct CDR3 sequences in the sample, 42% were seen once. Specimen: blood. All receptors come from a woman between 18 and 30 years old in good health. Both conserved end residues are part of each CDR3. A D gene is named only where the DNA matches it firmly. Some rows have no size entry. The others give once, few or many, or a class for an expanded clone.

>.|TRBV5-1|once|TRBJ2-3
CASSLVQGIDTQYF
TGCGCCAGCAGCTTGGTTCAGGGGATAGATACGCAGTATTTT
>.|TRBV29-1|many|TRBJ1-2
CSVEDGLLGLNRILSNYGYTF
TGCAGCGTTGAAGATGGGTTGCTAGGATTAAACAGAATCCTCTCTAACTATGGCTACACCTTC
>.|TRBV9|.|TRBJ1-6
CASSVGAGPYSPLHF
TGTGCCAGCAGCGTAGGGGCCGGCCCATATTCACCCCTCCACTTT
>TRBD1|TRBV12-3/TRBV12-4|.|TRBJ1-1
CASTMANRGNTEAFF
TGTGCCAGCACTATGGCCAACAGGGGCAACACTGAAGCTTTCTTT
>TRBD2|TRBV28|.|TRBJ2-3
CASSMTSGIDTQYF
TGTGCCAGCAGCATGACTAGCGGGATAGATACGCAGTATTTT
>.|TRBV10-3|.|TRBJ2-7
CAISEDQVSYNEQYF
TGTGCCATCAGTGAGGACCAGGTCTCCTACAATGAGCAGTACTTC
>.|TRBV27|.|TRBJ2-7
CASSLFAGEDGPRYEQYF
TGTGCCAGCAGTTTATTTGCTGGGGAAGACGGTCCTCGGTACGAGCAGTACTTC
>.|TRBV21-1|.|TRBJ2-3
CASSKGGEIAGPGASTDTQYF
TGTGCCAGCAGCAAAGGAGGGGAAATAGCGGGGCCTGGGGCAAGCACAGATACGCAGTATTTT
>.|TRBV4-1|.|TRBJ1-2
CASSLYPHYGYTF
TGCGCCAGCAGCTTGTATCCGCACTATGGCTACACCTTC
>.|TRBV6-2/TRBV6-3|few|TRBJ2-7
CASSNHPGISYEQYF
TGTGCCAGCAGTAACCACCCAGGGATATCCTACGAGCAGTACTTC
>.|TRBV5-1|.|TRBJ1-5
CASRGGPYQPQHF
TGCGCCAGCAGGGGGGGGCCATATCAGCCCCAGCATTTT
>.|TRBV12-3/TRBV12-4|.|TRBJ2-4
CASSVAHRNLEQYF
TGTGCCAGCAGTGTAGCACATCGGAATCTGGAGCAGTACTTC
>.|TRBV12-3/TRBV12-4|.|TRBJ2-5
CASSVAAGKETQYF
TGTGCCAGCAGTGTAGCAGCCGGGAAAGAGACCCAGTACTTC
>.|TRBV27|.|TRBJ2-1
CASAPVESSYNEQFF
TGTGCCAGCGCACCTGTCGAGAGCTCCTACAATGAGCAGTTCTTC
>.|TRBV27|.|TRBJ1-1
CASRIGGDTEAFF
TGTGCCAGCAGGATTGGGGGGGACACTGAAGCTTTCTTT
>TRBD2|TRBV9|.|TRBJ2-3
CASSVVFGGVDTQYF
TGTGCCAGCAGCGTAGTATTCGGGGGGGTAGATACGCAGTATTTT
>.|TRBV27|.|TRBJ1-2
CASSPIGQIYGYTF
TGTGCCAGCAGTCCCATCGGACAGATCTATGGCTACACCTTC
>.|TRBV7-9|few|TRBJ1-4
CASSSGETNEKLFF
TGTGCCAGCAGCTCGGGTGAAACTAATGAAAAACTGTTTTTT